The clone carrying this T cell receptor beta chain showed up many times. The protocol was immunoSEQ multiplex PCR, while the TCRdb copy is restricted to in-frame clones and leaves out a portion. The table includes about 130,000 clones, about 70% detected once. This sample is part of a study of blood T cell repertoires in COVID-19. On the study more broadly: The origin of the acute and convalescent COVID-19 samples was the United States, Italy and Spain. PBMCs, B-cell-depleted T cells, or T cells provided the cDNA or gDNA that made up the material.

This CDR3 region has 15 residues. Germline assignment: CDR1 LNHDA and CDR2 SQIVND (reference sequence). Trimming removed 5 bases from V and 7 bases from J, with 18 bases in between. The chain employs TRBV19 and TRBJ1-5, with D possibly matching TRBD1 (6 bases). The sequence derives from a woman aged 70-85 years with acute or convalescent COVID-19. The material sequenced was peripheral blood. The CDR3 DNA sequence: TGTGCCAGTAGTCCAACGGGATGGGGGGGCCAGCCCCAGCATTTT. Translating it yields CASSPTGWGGQPQHF.